This T cell receptor beta chain was observed in a study of blood T cell repertoires in COVID-19. Study information: In each case, the material was cDNA or gDNA derived from T cells, B-cell-depleted T cells, or PBMCs.

Trimming took 6 bases from V and 5 from J, leaving 23 bases between them. This CDR3 comprises 16 residues. Germline assignment: CDR1 SGHKS and CDR2 YYEKEE (reference sequence). Data came from immunoSEQ multiplex PCR; TCRdb stores just in-frame clones and leaves some out. The sample includes roughly 250,000 clones, 83% of them seen just once. The receptor's source is a human donor in a cohort sampled during active COVID-19. Sequenced material: peripheral blood. This chain joins TRBV5-5 and TRBJ2-5, with D possibly TRBD2 on 6 matching bases. CDR3 residues: CASTKAGTPPGETQYF. CDR3 DNA: TGTGCCAGCACCAAAGCCGGGACTCCCCCGGGGGAGACCCAGTACTTC.